These 27 T cell receptor beta chains were all obtained from the same sample, sequenced in a study of blood T cell repertoires in COVID-19 (dated by TCRdb to 2020 to 2022). Libraries came from the immunoSEQ multiplex PCR assay. TCRdb obtained this table from immuneACCESS and retained in-frame rearrangements with V and J assigned. These tables miss some clones; where compared with another copy, unresolved V genes account for less than half of the shortfall, and the remainder is unexplained. The sample table records fewer than 250,000 clones; roughly 80% of these occur just once. The top ten clones comprise 10% to 13% of the sample. The sequencing sample was made of peripheral blood. Receptors originate from a woman older than 75 with COVID-19, enrolled during active disease.

The genes are TRBV19 and TRBJ1-1; no clear D gene. Germline lookup yields CDR1 LNHDA and CDR2 SQIVND (reference sequence). Trimming cost V 0 bases and J 4 bases, with 6 bases left between them. This CDR3 contains 13 residues. CDR3 coding DNA: TGTGCCAGTAGTATAGAGGAGTCCACTGAAGCTTTCTTT. Translating it yields CASSIEESTEAFF.

This clone showed up just a few times. This chain uses TRBV27 with TRBJ1-5, with TRBD1 matching over 11 bases. The germline gives CDR1 MNHEY, CDR2 SMNVEV (reference sequence). There are 15 residues in the CDR3. The trim removed 2 bases at V and 6 bases at J, leaving 3 bases unmatched. CDR3: CASSLGGQGVQPQHF. In DNA, the CDR3 is TGTGCCAGCAGTTTAGGGGGACAGGGGGTTCAGCCCCAGCATTTT.

The count of this clone is one. Other DNA sequences from this sample encode an identical CDR3 as well. V is TRBV3-1 (or the pseudogene TRBV3-2) and J is TRBJ1-1; D possibly corresponds to TRBD1 (5 bases). The V gene lost 6 bases and the J gene lost 2 bases, with 10 bases spanning the gap. The CDR3 contains 13 residues. CDR1 LGHDT and CDR2 YNNKEL come from the germline V gene (reference sequence). CDR3 coding DNA: TGTGCCAGCAGACCTCAGGGTAACACTGAAGCTTTCTTT. Amino acids: CASRPQGNTEAFF.

The rearrangement joins TRBV18 to TRBJ2-7; no definite D call. The germline V gene has CDR1 KGHSH and CDR2 LQKENI. The CDR3 is made up of 11 amino acids. V dropped 8 bases and J dropped 5 bases, with 10 bases sitting between them. The CDR3 protein is CASRAEDEQYF. Written as DNA, the CDR3 is TGTGCCAGCCGCGCTGAGGACGAGCAGTACTTC.

This rearrangement joins TRBV6-2 or TRBV6-3 to TRBJ1-4; D gene ambiguous. There are 11 residues in the CDR3. Germline assignment: CDR1 MNHEY and CDR2 SVGEGT. V dropped 6 bases and J dropped 7 bases, with 6 bases sitting between them. Written as DNA, the CDR3 is TGTGCCAGCAGCCAAGCTGAAAAACTGTTTTTT. It encodes CASSQAEKLFF.

The CDR3 sequence: CASSLITPGQRNEQFF. For the CDR3, the DNA is TGTGCCAGCAGCCTTATCACGCCGGGACAGCGCAATGAGCAGTTCTTC. The chain combines TRBV14 with TRBJ2-1, with TRBD1 matching over 7 bases. Germline CDR1 SGHDN, CDR2 FVKESK. The CDR3 consists of 16 residues. With 4 bases clipped from V and 6 bases from J, the junction kept 12 bases outside the gene matches.

This clone showed up just once. This chain links TRBV9 with TRBJ1-5, with a weak D call TRBD1 (6 bases). V was clipped by 4 bases and J by 8 bases, with 16 bases between them. The germline V gene has CDR1 SGDLS and CDR2 YYNGEE. The CDR3 consists of 14 residues. The chain's CDR3 is CASSRASAGEPQHF. DNA for the CDR3: TGTGCCAGCAGCCGAGCCTCGGCAGGGGAGCCCCAGCATTTT.

This chain connects TRBV5-6 to TRBJ1-5, with D maybe TRBD1 (5 bases). There are 15 residues in the CDR3. The germline gives CDR1 SGHDT, CDR2 YYEEEE. The ends were cut back, 0 bases at V and 2 bases at J, with 9 bases in the middle. Here the CDR3 DNA reads TGTGCCAGCAGCTTGGGAGCACAGGGCAATCAGCCCCAGCATTTT. This sequence encodes CASSLGAQGNQPQHF. The variable domain in full, completed from reference TRBV5-6 and TRBJ1-5, reads DAGVTQSPTHLIKTRGQQVTLRCSPKSGHDTVSWYQQALGQGPQFIFQYYEEEERQRGNFPDRFSGHQFPNYSSELNVNALLLGDSALYLCASSLGAQGNQPQHFGDGTRLSIL.

This clone has a single count. The chain links TRBV18 to TRBJ2-3, with TRBD1 identical over 8 bases. This CDR3 region has 16 residues. V lost 8 bases, J lost 5 bases, and 15 bases stayed unmatched. The germline CDR1 and CDR2 sequences are KGHSH and LQKENI. The CDR3 bases are TGTGCCAGCCCACTTCCGAGGCAGGGGGCCCGAGATACGCAGTATTTT. The encoded protein is CASPLPRQGARDTQYF.

The V gene is TRBV6-5, the J gene TRBJ1-1; TRBD1 matches 8 bases. The CDR3 is 14 amino acids. CDR1 is MNHEY, CDR2 SVGAGI, per germline. The J segment lost 3 bases and the V segment lost 0 bases, leaving 0 bases of the junction unmatched. The CDR3 region has the DNA TGTGCCAGCAGTTACTCGACAGGGGACACTGAAGCTTTCTTT. It is translated as CASSYSTGDTEAFF.

This chain links TRBV2 with TRBJ1-1; 10 bases fit TRBD1. The CDR3 totals 13 residues. Germline V gene data show CDR1 as SNHLY and CDR2 as FYNNEI. V shed 4 bases, J shed 7 bases, and the junction held 3 bases outside the gene matches. CDR3 residues: CASSGQGAGEAFF. CDR3 nucleotides: TGTGCCAGCAGTGGACAGGGGGCGGGTGAAGCTTTCTTT.

The gene calls are TRBV3-1 (or the pseudogene TRBV3-2) and TRBJ2-2, with 7 bases that match TRBD1. The germline V gene encodes CDR1 LGHDT and CDR2 YNNKEL (reference sequence). The CDR3 extends over 16 amino acids. V was pared by 3 bases and J by 5 bases, with 9 bases of the junction left unmatched. The CDR3: CASSHGQAARTGELFF. As DNA, the CDR3 is TGTGCCAGCAGCCACGGACAGGCAGCAAGGACCGGGGAGCTGTTTTTT.

The chain recombines TRBV30 with TRBJ1-5; maybe TRBD1 (6 bases). Germline V gene lookup returns CDR1 GTSNPN and CDR2 SVGIG (reference sequence). V was shortened by 7 bases and J by 5 bases, with 21 bases between the two germline ends. This CDR3 contains 15 residues. This CDR3 reads CASTGPAGSHQPQHF. CDR3 DNA: TGTGCCTCGACAGGTCCGGCAGGGTCCCATCAGCCCCAGCATTTT.

The chain combines TRBV6-4 with TRBJ1-1, with D tentatively TRBD1 (5 bases). The CDR3 runs 14 residues. Germline-derived CDR1 and CDR2 are MRHNA and SNTAGT. The germline V and J ends were trimmed by 6 bases and 1 base, with 12 bases remaining between them. The CDR3 region has the DNA TGTGCCAGCAGGGGGGGGACGAAGAACACTGAAGCTTTCTTT. It codes for CASRGGTKNTEAFF.

V gene TRBV12-3 or TRBV12-4 combines with J gene TRBJ1-1; 7 bases match TRBD1. The CDR3 length is 12 residues. V shed 2 bases and J 10 bases; nucleotides not matched to a gene: 4. CDR3: CASSLPRTGAFF. The DNA for the CDR3 is TGTGCCAGCAGTTTACCCCGGACAGGAGCTTTCTTT.

The chain uses TRBV12-3 or TRBV12-4 and TRBJ2-1; D uncertain. Trimming stripped 6 bases from V and 10 bases from J, with 10 bases between. The CDR3 spans 11 residues. The CDR3 coding sequence is TGTGCCAGCAGCTGGAGAGTGGAGCAGTTCTTC. It encodes CASSWRVEQFF.

This chain connects TRBV6-4 to TRBJ2-1, with 9 bases identical to TRBD1. This CDR3 is built from 14 residues. Trimming took 7 bases from V and 8 from J; bases not matched to a gene: 9. Germline V CDR1 and CDR2: MRHNA, SNTAGT. DNA of the CDR3: TGTGCCAGCATCCGGGACAGGGCCCTCGATGAGCAGTTCTTC. It specifies CASIRDRALDEQFF.

Only one count was recorded for this clone. The V call is TRBV18, the J call TRBJ1-4, with D unresolved. The ends were cut back, 2 bases at V and 4 bases at J, with 17 bases in the middle. This CDR3 is 17 amino acids long. The germline V gene encodes CDR1 KGHSH and CDR2 LQKENI. The CDR3 sequence is CASSPNGQVEINEKLFF. In DNA, the CDR3 is TGTGCCAGCTCACCAAATGGGCAGGTCGAAATTAATGAAAAACTGTTTTTT.

CDR3 protein: CASSRAVTYEQYV. In nucleotides, the CDR3 is TGTGCCAGCTCACGAGCGGTTACCTACGAGCAGTACGTC. The rearrangement links TRBV18 to TRBJ2-7; the D gene is possibly TRBD2 (5 bases). Trimming left V 4 bases short and J 2 bases short, with 9 bases between. The CDR3 spans 13 residues. Per germline, CDR1 KGHSH and CDR2 LQKENI.

The gene calls are TRBV4-2 and TRBJ2-1, with 7 bases matching TRBD2. Germline V gene data show CDR1 as LGHNA and CDR2 as YNFKEQ. The CDR3 is 14 amino acids. After removal of 5 bases from V and 4 bases from J, the junction contained 5 bases not matched to a gene. The CDR3 spells CASSGRGTYNEQFF. The DNA for the CDR3 is TGTGCCAGCAGCGGGAGGGGAACTTACAATGAGCAGTTCTTC.

This clone was detected only a few times. The gene calls are TRBV7-2 and TRBJ1-3; 8 bases are shared with TRBD1. The CDR3 loop spans 15 amino acids. Germline CDR1 SGHTA, CDR2 FQGNSA. Losses at the gene ends were 1 base for V and 3 bases for J; bases not matched to a gene: 2. DNA for the CDR3: TGTGCCAGCAGCTTAGTAACAGGGGGTGGAAACACCATATATTTT. Protein: CASSLVTGGGNTIYF.

This clone was found a few times. The rearrangement joins TRBV7-8 to TRBJ1-5; TRBD1 agrees at 10 bases. The ends lost 5 bases at V and 7 bases at J; junction bases unmatched: 5. CDR3 length: 14 residues. CDR1 is SGHVS, CDR2 FQNEAQ, per germline. The CDR3 region is CASSRDRGKQPQHF. The CDR3 DNA reads TGTGCCAGCAGCCGGGACAGGGGTAAACAGCCCCAGCATTTT.

The chain uses TRBV7-2 and TRBJ2-3, with a possible D match to TRBD1 (5 bases). The V and J ends lost 5 bases and 1 base respectively, with 22 bases between them. The CDR3 runs to 18 residues. CDR1 is SGHTA and CDR2 is FQGNSA in the germline V gene. The chain's CDR3 is CASSLRAWAGFGTDTQYF. CDR3 nucleotide sequence: TGTGCCAGCAGCCTCCGGGCGTGGGCAGGGTTTGGCACAGATACGCAGTATTTT.

J is TRBJ1-4 and V is TRBV5-1, with D possibly matching TRBD1 (5 bases). V lost 0 bases and J 4 bases, leaving 16 bases between the germline ends. CDR1 and CDR2 from the germline V gene are SGHRS and YFSETQ. This CDR3 has 17 amino acids. CDR3 in DNA: TGCGCCAGCAGCTTGGCCTCGGGGCCGGGGGTTAATGAAAAACTGTTTTTT. Its translation: CASSLASGPGVNEKLFF.

A word on this clone: The germline gene is not matched at one end of the junction; a read error may be the cause. This chain links TRBV6-5 with TRBJ2-3; TRBD1 agrees at 7 bases. This CDR3 is built from 15 residues. Per germline, CDR1 MNHEY and CDR2 SVGAGI. The CDR3 sequence: CASSDSGGHTDTQYF. DNA for the CDR3: TGTGCCAGCAGTGACTCAGGGGGACACACAGATACGCAGTATTTT.

V usage is TRBV6-5 and J usage is TRBJ1-1; D remains unclear. Germline CDR1 reads MNHEY; CDR2 reads SVGAGI. This CDR3 has 14 amino acids. Trimming cost V 6 bases and J 1 base, with 12 bases left between them. The CDR3 loop reads CASRRREGNTEAFF. CDR3 nucleotides: TGTGCCAGCAGGCGCCGCGAGGGGAACACTGAAGCTTTCTTT.

This clone was recorded a few times. This sequence joins TRBV6-6 and TRBJ1-2, with 8 bases identical to TRBD1. Per the germline V gene, CDR1 is MNHNY and CDR2 is SVGAGI (reference sequence). The CDR3 loop spans 14 amino acids. Germline trimming cut 0 bases from V and 8 bases from J; bases unmatched to any gene: 5. CDR3 sequence: CASSYSGQGGGYTF. The CDR3 bases are TGTGCCAGCAGTTACTCCGGACAGGGTGGCGGCTACACCTTC.